Reported below is one T cell receptor (beta chain). TCRdb keeps only in-frame clones here, not all; method: immunoSEQ multiplex PCR. The sample has 95,000 to 110,000 clones, about nine tenths seen once. CDR3 length equals 13 residues. V lost 10 bases and J lost 4, with 17 bases in between. Germline CDR1 is MNHNS and CDR2 is SASEGT. The data are from a study of T cell responses to AZD1222 COVID-19 vaccine. The sample in question was peripheral blood, obtained 28 days after the second AZD1222 dose. The receptor was isolated from an adult who received the AZD1222 COVID-19 vaccine. The chain is built from TRBV6-1 and TRBJ2-7; TRBD1 might be the D (6 bases). This chain's CDR3 is CAIRAPTGYEQYF. The DNA of the CDR3 is TGTGCCATCCGAGCCCCGACAGGTTACGAGCAGTACTTC.